Listed below are T cell receptor beta chains from one sample, sequenced in a study of OX40 agonist ivuxolimab in advanced cancers. TCRdb keeps only in-frame clones here, not all; method: immunoSEQ multiplex PCR. The sample yields under 140,000 clones, approximately 89% seen once. The input for sequencing was CD4+ or CD8+ T cells sorted from blood, taken in a trial of the OX40 agonist ivuxolimab. All receptors come from an adult with an advanced solid tumor such as melanoma, head and neck, liver or kidney cancer. Both conserved end residues are part of each CDR3. Fields, in order: V gene, clone size, J gene, D gene, CDR3 DNA, CDR3 protein. The D gene is left open where the match is weak. Part of the rows lack a size; the others show once, few, many or a class for expanded clones.

v_gene: TRBV27; abundance: .; j_gene: TRBJ1-1; d_gene: TRBD1; CDR3nt: TGTGCCAGCAGGAAGAGAGTTGGGACAGTCCAAATGAACACTGAAGCTTTCTTT; CDR3aa: CASRKRVGTVQMNTEAFF
v_gene: TRBV18; abundance: .; j_gene: TRBJ2-6; d_gene: .; CDR3nt: TGTGCCAGCTCACCAAACTCTGGGGCCAACGTCCTGACTTTC; CDR3aa: CASSPNSGANVLTF
v_gene: TRBV7-2; abundance: .; j_gene: TRBJ1-1; d_gene: TRBD1; CDR3nt: TGTGCCAGCAGCTTTGGACAGGGGAACACTGAAGCTTTCTTT; CDR3aa: CASSFGQGNTEAFF
v_gene: TRBV2; abundance: .; j_gene: TRBJ2-5; d_gene: .; CDR3nt: TGTGCCAGCAGTGATCAGGGGAGGGAAGAGACCCAGTACTTC; CDR3aa: CASSDQGREETQYF
v_gene: TRBV6-5; abundance: .; j_gene: TRBJ1-1; d_gene: .; CDR3nt: TGTGCCAGCAGTTACCGGGCAGGGAGGCCGAACACTGAAGCTTTCTTT; CDR3aa: CASSYRAGRPNTEAFF
v_gene: TRBV28; abundance: .; j_gene: TRBJ1-4; d_gene: TRBD1; CDR3nt: TGTGCCAGCAGACCTACGACAGGGACTAATGAAAAACTGTTTTTT; CDR3aa: CASRPTTGTNEKLFF
v_gene: TRBV6-1; abundance: .; j_gene: TRBJ1-5; d_gene: .; CDR3nt: TGTGCCAGCAGCGAAGAGCCCAGGCAGGAGGGTCAGCCCCAGCATTTT; CDR3aa: CASSEEPRQEGQPQHF
v_gene: TRBV7-2; abundance: few; j_gene: TRBJ1-4; d_gene: TRBD1; CDR3nt: TGTGCCAGCAGCTTAGTAGACAGGGGCTTTGGAAAACTGTTTTTT; CDR3aa: CASSLVDRGFGKLFF
v_gene: TRBV4-3; abundance: .; j_gene: TRBJ1-2; d_gene: .; CDR3nt: TGCGCCAGCAGCCAAGATGCAGGAACTACCAACTATGGCTACACCTTC; CDR3aa: CASSQDAGTTNYGYTF
v_gene: TRBV7-7; abundance: .; j_gene: TRBJ2-1; d_gene: TRBD1; CDR3nt: TGTGCTAGCAGCGCCGCAGGGGGCGGTGAGCAGTTCTTC; CDR3aa: CASSAAGGGEQFF
v_gene: TRBV7-2; abundance: .; j_gene: TRBJ1-6; d_gene: TRBD1; CDR3nt: TGTGCCAGCAGCTTAGGACAGGGGGCGCCGGGCTATAATTCACCCCTCCACTTT; CDR3aa: CASSLGQGAPGYNSPLHF
v_gene: TRBV18; abundance: .; j_gene: TRBJ2-7; d_gene: .; CDR3nt: TGTGCCAGCTCAACTTCTATCGCGCAGGGTAGCCACGAGCAGTACTTC; CDR3aa: CASSTSIAQGSHEQYF
v_gene: TRBV9; abundance: once; j_gene: TRBJ2-3; d_gene: .; CDR3nt: TGTGCCAGCAGCCCACTCCCCGCAGAAGATACGCAGTATTTT; CDR3aa: CASSPLPAEDTQYF
v_gene: TRBV5-1; abundance: .; j_gene: TRBJ2-5; d_gene: TRBD1; CDR3nt: TGCGCCAGCAGCTGGGGGACAGGGCAAGAGACCCAGTACTTC; CDR3aa: CASSWGTGQETQYF
v_gene: TRBV5-1; abundance: once; j_gene: TRBJ1-4; d_gene: TRBD1; CDR3nt: TGCGCCAGCAGCCAAACCGGGACAGTGGATGAAAAACTGTTTTTT; CDR3aa: CASSQTGTVDEKLFF
v_gene: TRBV18; abundance: .; j_gene: TRBJ1-5; d_gene: .; CDR3nt: TGTGCCAGCTCACCCTCTGGAGCCTCAAGCAATCAGCCCCAGCATTTT; CDR3aa: CASSPSGASSNQPQHF
v_gene: TRBV7-8; abundance: .; j_gene: TRBJ1-2; d_gene: .; CDR3nt: TGTGCCAGCAGCTTAGACCTCGCGGATGGCTACACCTTC; CDR3aa: CASSLDLADGYTF